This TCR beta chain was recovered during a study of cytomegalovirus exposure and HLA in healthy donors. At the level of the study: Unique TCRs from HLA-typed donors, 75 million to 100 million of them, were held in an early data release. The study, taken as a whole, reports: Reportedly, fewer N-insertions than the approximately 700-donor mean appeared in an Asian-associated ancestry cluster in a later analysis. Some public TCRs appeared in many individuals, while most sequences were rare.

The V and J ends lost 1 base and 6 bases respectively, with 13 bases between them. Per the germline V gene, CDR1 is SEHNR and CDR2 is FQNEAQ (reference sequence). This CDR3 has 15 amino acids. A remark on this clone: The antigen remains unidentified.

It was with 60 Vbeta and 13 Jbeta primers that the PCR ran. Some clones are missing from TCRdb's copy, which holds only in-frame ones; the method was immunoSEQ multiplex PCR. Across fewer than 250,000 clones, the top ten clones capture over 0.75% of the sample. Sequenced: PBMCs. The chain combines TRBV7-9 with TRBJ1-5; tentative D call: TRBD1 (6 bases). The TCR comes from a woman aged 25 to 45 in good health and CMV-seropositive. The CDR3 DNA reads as TGTGCCAGCAGCTTAGGTCACAGGGAGAGTCAGCCCCAGCATTTT. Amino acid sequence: CASSLGHRESQPQHF.